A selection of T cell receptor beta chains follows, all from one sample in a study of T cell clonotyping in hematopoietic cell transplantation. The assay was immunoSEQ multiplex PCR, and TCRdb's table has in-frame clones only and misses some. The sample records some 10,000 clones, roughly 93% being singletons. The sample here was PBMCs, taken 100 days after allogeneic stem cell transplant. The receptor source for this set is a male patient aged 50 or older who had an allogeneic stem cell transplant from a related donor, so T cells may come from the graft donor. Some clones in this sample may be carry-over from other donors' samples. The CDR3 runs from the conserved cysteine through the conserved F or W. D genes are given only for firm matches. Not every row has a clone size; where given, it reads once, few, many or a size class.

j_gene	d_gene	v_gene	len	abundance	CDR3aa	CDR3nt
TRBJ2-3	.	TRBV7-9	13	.	CASTISQAHTQYF	TGTGCCAGCACCATCTCACAGGCACATACGCAGTATTTT
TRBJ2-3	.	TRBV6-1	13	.	CASSARDHSTQYF	TGTGCCAGCAGTGCCCGGGACCACTCTACGCAGTATTTT
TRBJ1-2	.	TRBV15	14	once	CATSLGGGGEGYTF	TGTGCCACCAGCCTGGGCGGGGGGGGCGAGGGCTACACCTTC
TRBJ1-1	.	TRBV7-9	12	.	CASNLGGTEAFF	TGTGCCAGCAACCTAGGGGGGACTGAAGCTTTCTTT
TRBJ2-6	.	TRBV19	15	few	CASSISVRGANVLTF	TGTGCCAGTAGTATTAGCGTGAGGGGGGCCAACGTCCTGACTTTC
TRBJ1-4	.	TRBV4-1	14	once	CASSQIQGNEKLFF	TGCGCCAGCAGCCAAATCCAGGGTAATGAAAAACTGTTTTTT
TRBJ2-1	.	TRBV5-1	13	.	CASSQSSEHEQFF	TGCGCCAGCAGCCAGTCGAGCGAGCATGAGCAGTTCTTC
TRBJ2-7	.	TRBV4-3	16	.	CASRPSRGGPTYEQYF	TGCGCCAGCAGGCCTTCTCGAGGAGGACCAACCTACGAGCAGTACTTC
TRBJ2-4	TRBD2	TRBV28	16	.	CASSFSQAGGKNIQYF	TGTGCCAGCAGTTTTAGTCAAGCGGGAGGCAAAAACATTCAGTACTTC
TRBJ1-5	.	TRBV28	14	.	CASSLSNAAQPQHF	TGTGCCAGCAGTTTAAGCAATGCTGCTCAGCCCCAGCATTTT
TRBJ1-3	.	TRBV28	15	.	CASSFGQISGNTIYF	TGTGCCAGCAGTTTTGGACAGATCTCTGGAAACACCATATATTTT
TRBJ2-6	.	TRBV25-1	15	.	CASSESGSGANVLTF	TGTGCCAGCAGTGAATCAGGGAGTGGGGCCAACGTCCTGACTTTC
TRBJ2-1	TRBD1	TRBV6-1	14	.	CASSSGTVVNEQFF	TGTGCCAGCAGTTCCGGGACAGTAGTTAATGAGCAGTTCTTC
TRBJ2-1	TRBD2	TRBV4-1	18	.	CASSQVLLRPSGGDEQFF	TGCGCCAGCAGCCAAGTGTTACTGCGGCCTAGCGGGGGGGATGAGCAGTTCTTC
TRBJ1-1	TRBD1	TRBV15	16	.	CATSRAGGQGNTEAFF	TGTGCCACCAGCAGAGCCGGGGGACAGGGGAACACTGAAGCTTTCTTT
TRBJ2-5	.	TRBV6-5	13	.	CASSLSDGGTQYF	TGTGCCAGCTCCCTTAGCGACGGAGGGACCCAGTACTTC
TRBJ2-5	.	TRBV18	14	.	CASSPPMSRETQYF	TGTGCCAGCTCACCACCTATGAGTAGGGAGACCCAGTACTTC
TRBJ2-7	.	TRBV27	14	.	CASSMGPLSDEQYF	TGTGCCAGCAGCATGGGACCTCTGTCCGACGAGCAGTACTTC
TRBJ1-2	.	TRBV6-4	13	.	CASSPGAYYGYTF	TGTGCCAGCAGCCCGGGGGCGTACTATGGCTACACCTTC
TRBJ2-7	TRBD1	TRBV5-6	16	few	CASSSTGTEGSYEQYF	TGTGCCAGCAGCAGTACCGGGACAGAGGGCTCCTACGAGCAGTACTTC
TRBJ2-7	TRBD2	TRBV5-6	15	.	CASSSIGGGSKEQYF	TGTGCCAGCAGCTCGATAGGCGGGGGATCGAAAGAGCAGTACTTC
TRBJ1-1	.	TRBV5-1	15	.	CASSLYRTGNTEAFF	TGCGCCAGCAGCCTTTACAGGACCGGTAACACTGAAGCTTTCTTT
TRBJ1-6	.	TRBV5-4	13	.	CACPRLRYSPLHF	TGTGCCTGTCCGAGACTTCGGTATTCACCCCTCCACTTT
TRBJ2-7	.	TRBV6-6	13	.	CASSYIPPAEQYF	TGTGCCAGCAGTTATATCCCCCCAGCCGAGCAGTACTTC
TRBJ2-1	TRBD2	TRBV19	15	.	CASSMTSGGYNEQFF	TGTGCCAGTAGTATGACTAGCGGGGGATACAATGAGCAGTTCTTC
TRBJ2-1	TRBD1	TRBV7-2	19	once	CASSLVLSLDRGRASEQFF	TGTGCCAGCAGCTTAGTGCTAAGCCTGGACAGGGGGCGAGCAAGTGAGCAGTTCTTC
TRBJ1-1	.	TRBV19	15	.	CASSIDNRADYEAFF	TGTGCCAGTAGTATAGATAACCGGGCGGATTATGAAGCTTTCTTT
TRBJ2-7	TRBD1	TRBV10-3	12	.	CAIGQGSYEQYF	TGTGCCATCGGACAGGGGAGCTACGAGCAGTACTTC